This TCR beta chain was sequenced during a study of cytomegalovirus exposure and HLA in healthy donors (TCRdb year 2017). Turning to the overall study: An earlier analysis of approximately 640 of the donors reported approximately 270 Gb of sequence data and about 100 million unique TCR beta sequences from some 180 million T cells. About 300 gigabases of sequencing data and approximately 93 million unique TCR sequences were included in an early release covering roughly 600 HLA-typed donors. The genetic ancestry cluster associated with self-reported Caucasian donors included about 81% of the roughly 410 genotyped donors. The aim of the study was to test whether cataloging public T cell receptors could identify signatures of past pathogen exposure. Using immunosequencing, the study profiled T cell repertoires from some 670 subjects and related those repertoires to cytomegalovirus serostatus. A separate validation cohort of approximately 130 different subjects was used in addition to the roughly 670-subject first cohort. High-throughput TCR immunosequencing, statistical association of individual TCRs with disease status, and machine learning were combined to predict cytomegalovirus infection status. A later analysis re-examined previously published TCR beta repertoires from more than 600 donors and added high-resolution HLA genotyping to investigate patterns of TCR occurrence. In the later analysis, no new phenotypic data were used to find candidate immune exposures; instead, reliance was placed on TCR beta sequences and their occurrence across donors. An earlier analysis of approximately 640 of the donors applied high-throughput TCR beta sequencing to assess whether each TCR beta V gene segment acted as functional or pseudogenic. Donor age, sex, ethnicity and CMV serostatus were compiled together with the repertoire data. Genome-wide SNP genotypes for about 65% of the 666 donors were used in a later genetic analysis, which treated that subset as a discovery cohort. Every discovery cohort repertoire had been produced on one sequencing platform. HLA typing included class I and class II loci at four-digit resolution. The number of typed donors differed by locus: about 620-640 for A, B, C, DRB1 and DQB1; some 500 for DQA1; approximately 610 for DPA1; and some 450 for DPB1. Roughly five DR-DQ haplotypes were treated as single units for association and clustering because of strong linkage in the cohort. Across some 400 genotyped donors of the cohort, an average of 235,054 unique TCR beta nucleotide sequences per donor were sequenced, and roughly 17% of those sequences were non-productive. The full study reports these points: It was suggested by the authors that the approach could potentially be generalized to other disease states and immunological phenotypes. According to a later analysis, most CMV-associated TCR beta chains appeared to be HLA-restricted, and the HLA associations seemed to be driven largely by CMV exposure. The earlier analysis of nearly 600 of the donors excluded roughly 17 rarely observed V segments, including chromosome 9 orphons, because counts were too low. The 87-base-pair reads could not distinguish some IMGT-functional V segments, including TRBV6-2 and TRBV6-3, so those segments were excluded. A cluster of highly shared sequence variants was judged likely to represent a technical artifact of the sequencing pipeline. Cytomegalovirus status was reported to be diagnosed by the classifier with high specificity and sensitivity in both the original and validation cohorts. The study listed 164 TCR beta chains as associated with cytomegalovirus. Because some donors lacked HLA typing at each locus, the association tests relied only on the typed subset. A later analysis found that HLA-associated TCR beta chains were more clonally expanded and had lower generation probabilities than equally common non-associated chains. According to a later analysis, TCR association rates differed among HLA loci, with DRB1 alleles showing the most associated TCRs and HLA-C alleles showing the fewest. V-gene and J-gene trimming of TCR beta chains was associated with a missense DCLRE1C variant in a later genetic analysis, and the association was replicated in an independent cohort. When HLA alleles, especially DR and DQ, strongly co-occurred, TCR associations were difficult to assign to individual alleles. An earlier analysis of approximately 530 of the donors showed that most TCR beta V segments appeared in productive rearrangements either about 87% or about 30% of the time, which broadly matched IMGT annotations. Linkage disequilibrium might explain the correlated functional status among segregating V segments, but an unknown experimental factor could not be ruled out. A further reported finding was that TCR beta sequences accurately predicted the HLA-A and HLA-B alleles for most subjects in the first cohort. In vitro tests confirmed that three of the cytomegalovirus-associated TCR beta chains recognize cytomegalovirus antigens. The only immune exposure information available for the cohort was CMV serostatus. Several of the top co-occurrence clusters appeared to be linked to parvovirus B19, influenza, CMV and Epstein-Barr virus, according to a later analysis. The cohort was sequenced for TCR beta chains only, and without alpha or paired-chain data the features that could be detected were limited. Most TCR sequences were observed very rarely across donors, whereas some public TCRs were present in many individuals. Sequencing depth was assumed to be roughly uniform across donors in the presence/absence analyses, though that assumption may not hold. Compared with the roughly 700-donor mean, donors in an Asian-associated ancestry cluster had fewer N-insertions in productive TCRs, according to a later genetic analysis. In a later analysis, some 17,000 TCR beta sequences were associated with specific HLA alleles at a false discovery rate of 0.05.

The germline ends are 14 bases apart after V is trimmed by 3 bases and J by 6 bases. The CDR1 and CDR2 encoded by the germline V gene are MGHDK and SYGVNS. Its CDR3 holds 15 amino acids, cysteine through phenylalanine. The sequence is cut down to CDR3 DNA, 45 bases in frame from base 1. Libraries came from the immunoSEQ multiplex PCR assay. The multiplex PCR relied on a mix of 60 forward primers for TCR Vbeta segments and 13 reverse primers for TCR Jbeta segments. Amplification of the CDR3 region of rearranged TCR beta genes was performed with a multiplex PCR assay on genomic DNA. The amplified TCR beta libraries were sequenced on the Illumina HiSeq System as 87-base-pair reads. Under the source paper's analysis protocol: In a later analysis, roughly 80 million unique TCR beta chains were counted across the approximately 670 repertoires, and around 10 million of these chains were shared by at least two donors. Raw reads were error-corrected and collapsed into unique sequences by a nearest-neighbor algorithm in which closely related sequences were merged to remove PCR and sequencing errors. V, D and J gene segments were assigned by aligning CDR3 sequences to IMGT reference sequences. For a sequence to be retained, a match of at least six nucleotides to both a V gene segment and a J gene segment was required. Rearrangements were classified as productive when the CDR3 lacked stop codons and remained in frame with V and J, and all other rearrangements were classified as non-productive. Following IMGT convention, CDR3 was defined as the stretch from the second conserved V-encoded cysteine to the conserved J-encoded phenylalanine. The earlier analysis of about 590 of the donors excluded sequences that lacked an unambiguous match to a single V gene segment. In an earlier analysis of almost 600 of the donors, a V segment was called functional when productive rearrangements were above 56.7%, and segregating when the standard deviation between donors exceeded 5%. A statistical classification framework was developed to diagnose cytomegalovirus status using the catalog of TCR beta chain sequences. A later analysis assigned V and J genes by comparing TCR nucleotide sequences with IMGT/GENE-DB human TR gene sequences. In a later analysis, CDR3 sequences and most-parsimonious VDJ recombination scenarios were assigned using the TCRdist pipeline. In a later analysis, every TCR beta chain was defined by the combination of its CDR3 amino acid sequence and its V-gene family, and reads without a unique V-gene family were dropped. To address suspected cross-contamination and a sequencing artifact, a later analysis removed around 600 highly shared, low-generation-probability nucleotide sequences. In a later analysis, a clonal expansion index was calculated for each public chain from normalized within-repertoire ranks of inferred template counts. A later analysis computed generation probabilities with a VDJ recombination model fitted to out-of-frame rearrangements, and checked the results against IGoR. Hypergeometric tests were used in a later analysis to score TCR-TCR, TCR-HLA and TCR-CMV co-occurrence, with a repertoire-size bias correction applied to the TCR pairs. In a later analysis, false discovery rates were estimated by permuting HLA or CMV assignments 20 times. In a later analysis, co-occurring TCRs were grouped using DBSCAN, and TCRdist sequence similarity was added for clustering within HLA-allele-positive subsets. Repertoires with fewer than 30,000 or more than 120,000 public chains were left out of co-occurrence clustering, as were five repertoires with anomalous nucleotide sharing. TCRdb re-hosts the immuneACCESS table, in-frame sequences only. Its copies lack some clones; in the studies checked, an unresolved V gene accounts for under half of them, and the cause for the rest is not known. The V and J calls and clone size are taken from that table; D and trimming were inferred from the DNA. This sample holds 160,000 or so clones; approximately 77% were observed only once. About 3.8% of the sample lies in the top ten.

In total, about 650 healthy bone marrow donors made up the cohort. At the time of sampling, all cohort members were nominally healthy, though unrecorded immune exposures were likely present. The donor was CMV seropositive and was included in the group of some 290 seropositive cohort members. A peripheral blood sample was provided by each donor, and peripheral blood mononuclear cells were used for TCR beta sequencing. Genomic DNA extraction from the blood cell samples was performed with the Qiagen DNeasy Blood Extraction Kit. About this clone itself: The antigen it recognizes is unknown. The sample holds no much larger clone one base away, and base qualities are not on file.

This sequence originates from a man aged 30 to 39 in good health and CMV-seropositive. Sequencing was performed on PBMCs. Recombination linked TRBV25-1 to TRBJ2-2, and perhaps TRBD2 as D gene, on 5 matching bases. The CDR3 is CASSEATLRAGELFF. The nucleotide sequence is TGTGCCAGCAGTGAGGCGACTCTGAGGGCCGGGGAGCTGTTTTTT.